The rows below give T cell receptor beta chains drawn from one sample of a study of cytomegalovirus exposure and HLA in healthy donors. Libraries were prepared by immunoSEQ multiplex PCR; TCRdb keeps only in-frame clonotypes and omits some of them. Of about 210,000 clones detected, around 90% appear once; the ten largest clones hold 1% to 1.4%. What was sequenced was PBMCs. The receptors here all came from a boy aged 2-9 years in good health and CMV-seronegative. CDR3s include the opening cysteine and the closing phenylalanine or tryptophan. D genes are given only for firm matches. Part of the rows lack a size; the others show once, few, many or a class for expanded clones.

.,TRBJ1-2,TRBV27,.,TGTGCCAGCAGTTTAAGATGGGGTGCAGGGGAATATGGCTACACCTTC,CASSLRWGAGEYGYTF
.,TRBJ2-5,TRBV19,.,TGTGCCAGTAGTATGATCGTGGGGGCCGAAGGGACCCAGTACTTC,CASSMIVGAEGTQYF
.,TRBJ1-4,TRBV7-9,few,TGTGCCAGCAGCTTAGTCCTCTCGGGGATCAATAATGAAAAACTGTTTTTT,CASSLVLSGINNEKLFF
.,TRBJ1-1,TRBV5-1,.,TGCGCCAGCAGCTTGAGGGGAAGTAGCGGGATGAGTGCTTTCTTT,CASSLRGSSGMSAFF
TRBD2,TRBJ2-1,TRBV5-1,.,TGCGCCAGCAGCCCCGAGCGGGACCCCTACAATGAGCAGTTCTTC,CASSPERDPYNEQFF
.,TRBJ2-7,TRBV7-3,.,TGTGCCAGCAGCTTAATTGGCACACAGAGAACCTACGAGCAGTACTTC,CASSLIGTQRTYEQYF
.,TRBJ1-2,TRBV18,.,TGTGCCAGCTCTCCAAGTTCACAAAACAGGGATGGCTACACCTTC,CASSPSSQNRDGYTF
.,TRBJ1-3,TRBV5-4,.,TGTGCCAGCAGCTTGGACCTGGAGGGAAACACCATATATTTT,CASSLDLEGNTIYF
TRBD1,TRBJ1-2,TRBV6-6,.,TGTGCCAGCAGTTACTCTCGGACAGGGTTAACTGGTGGCTACACCTTC,CASSYSRTGLTGGYTF
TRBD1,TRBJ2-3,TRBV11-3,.,TGTGCCAGCAGCCCCGGACAGGGATCAGATACGCAGTATTTT,CASSPGQGSDTQYF
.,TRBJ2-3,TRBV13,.,TGTGCCAGCAGCTTGAGGCTCGCAGATACGCAGTATTTT,CASSLRLADTQYF
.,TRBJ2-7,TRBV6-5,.,TGTGCCAGCAGTTACTCGAGAAGGGGCGAGCAGTACTTC,CASSYSRRGEQYF
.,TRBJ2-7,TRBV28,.,TGTGCCAGCAGCAAAGGAGGCTTCCCCTACGAGCAGTACTTC,CASSKGGFPYEQYF
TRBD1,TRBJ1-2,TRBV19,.,TGTGCCAGTAGTCCCTGGACAGGGCGGAAGCCTGGCTACACCTTC,CASSPWTGRKPGYTF
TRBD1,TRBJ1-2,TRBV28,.,TGTGCCAGCAGTTTTCCCACTACCGGGACAGCTAACTATGGCTACACCTTC,CASSFPTTGTANYGYTF
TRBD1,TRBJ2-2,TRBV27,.,TGTGCCAGCAGCTCGACCCCAGGGGGCACCGGGGAGCTGTTTTTT,CASSSTPGGTGELFF
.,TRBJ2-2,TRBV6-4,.,TGTGCCAGCAGTGACACCCCGGACACCGGGGAGCTGTTTTTT,CASSDTPDTGELFF
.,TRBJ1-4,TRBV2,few,TGTGCCAGCAGAGGGGATAACCTGTTTTTT,CASRGDNLFF
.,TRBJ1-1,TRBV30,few,TGTGCCTGGAGTAGGCAGGTGAACACTGAAGCTTTCTTT,CAWSRQVNTEAFF
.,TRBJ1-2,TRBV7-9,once,TGTGCCAGCAGCTTAGATCAGGGTACGAGTGGCTACACCTTC,CASSLDQGTSGYTF
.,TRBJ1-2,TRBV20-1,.,TGCAGTGCTCCCCCGGGTAGCTACACCTTC,CSAPPGSYTF
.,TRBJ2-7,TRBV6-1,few,TGTGCCAGCAGGATCAGGGATACTAGCAACTACGAGCAGTACTTC,CASRIRDTSNYEQYF
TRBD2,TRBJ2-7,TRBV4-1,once,TGCGCCAGCAGCCAAGAACTAGCGGGACTCACAAGCGTCTACGAGCAGTACTTC,CASSQELAGLTSVYEQYF
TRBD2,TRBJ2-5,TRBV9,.,TGTGCCAGCAGCGTAGGGGTTCGAGGGACTAGCGGAGAGACCCAGTACTTC,CASSVGVRGTSGETQYF
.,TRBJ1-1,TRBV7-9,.,TGTGCCAGCAGCTCGCGACCGGGGAACACTGAAGCTTTCTTT,CASSSRPGNTEAFF
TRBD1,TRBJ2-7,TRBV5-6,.,TGTGCCAGCAGCTCTGACAGGGAGTCCTACGAGCAGTACTTC,CASSSDRESYEQYF
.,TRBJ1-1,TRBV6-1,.,TGTGCCAGCAGTGAACCGGGGTTGAACACTGAAGCTTTCTTT,CASSEPGLNTEAFF
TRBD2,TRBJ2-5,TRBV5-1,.,TGCGCCAGCAGCTTGGTTCTACGGGAGGTGACCCAGTACTTC,CASSLVLREVTQYF
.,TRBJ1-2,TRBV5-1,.,TGCGCCAGCAGCTTGGTTAGAGGCTATGGCTACACCTTC,CASSLVRGYGYTF
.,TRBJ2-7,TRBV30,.,TGTGCCTGGGGCCAATCCTACGAGCAGTACTTC,CAWGQSYEQYF
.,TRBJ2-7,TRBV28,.,TGTGCCAGCAGTGTGGCAGGGTTCCCCTACGAGCAGTACTTC,CASSVAGFPYEQYF
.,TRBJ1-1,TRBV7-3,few,TGTGCCAGCAGCCCGACCGGGTCTGGTACTGAAGCTTTCTTT,CASSPTGSGTEAFF
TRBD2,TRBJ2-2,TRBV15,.,TGTGCCACCAGCAGAGATGTCCTAGCGGGAGCTGGAGGGGAGCTGTTTTTT,CATSRDVLAGAGGELFF